A selection of T cell receptor beta chains follows, all from one sample in a study of T cell responses to AZD1222 COVID-19 vaccine. Sequenced by immunoSEQ multiplex PCR; TCRdb stores in-frame clones only, minus some. In the table there are roughly 140,000 clones, roughly 91% of which are singletons. The material sequenced was peripheral blood, taken on day 0 of AZD1222 vaccination. The origin of the receptors is an adult in good health. CDR3s include the opening cysteine and the closing phenylalanine or tryptophan. The D gene is left open where the match is weak. The size entry is marked missing in some rows and otherwise reads once, few, many or a size class.

clone size: .; J gene: TRBJ2-3; V gene: TRBV5-8; D gene: .; CDR3 DNA: TGTGCCAGCAGCCCCACTGGGCCCACAGATACGCAGTATTTT; CDR3 protein: CASSPTGPTDTQYF
clone size: .; J gene: TRBJ1-1; V gene: TRBV29-1; D gene: .; CDR3 DNA: TGCAGCGTTGAAGTCCGGCAGGGGACTGAAGCTTTCTTT; CDR3 protein: CSVEVRQGTEAFF
clone size: .; J gene: TRBJ2-2; V gene: TRBV12-3/TRBV12-4; D gene: TRBD2; CDR3 DNA: TGTGCCAGCAGTGCGGGGGCCGGGGAGCTGTTTTTT; CDR3 protein: CASSAGAGELFF
clone size: .; J gene: TRBJ2-7; V gene: TRBV6-5; D gene: TRBD2; CDR3 DNA: TGTGCCAGCAAAATGGGACTAGCGGGAGCTTACGAGCAGTACTTC; CDR3 protein: CASKMGLAGAYEQYF
clone size: .; J gene: TRBJ1-1; V gene: TRBV18; D gene: .; CDR3 DNA: TGTGCCAGCTCACCGGGACCCGGGGCCAACGAAGCTTTCTTT; CDR3 protein: CASSPGPGANEAFF
clone size: few; J gene: TRBJ2-7; V gene: TRBV10-3; D gene: .; CDR3 DNA: TGTGCCATCACTGGACACAAGAACTACGAGCAGTACTTC; CDR3 protein: CAITGHKNYEQYF
clone size: .; J gene: TRBJ2-2; V gene: TRBV7-3; D gene: .; CDR3 DNA: TGTGCCAGCAGCTTACGGACAGTCCCCGGGGAGCTGTTTTTT; CDR3 protein: CASSLRTVPGELFF
clone size: once; J gene: TRBJ2-1; V gene: TRBV24-1; D gene: .; CDR3 DNA: TGTGCCACCAGTGATACCTCGACAGCCTACAATGAGCAGTTCTTC; CDR3 protein: CATSDTSTAYNEQFF
clone size: once; J gene: TRBJ1-1; V gene: TRBV30; D gene: .; CDR3 DNA: TGTGCCTGGAGTGGAGGCGGCACTGAAGCTTTCTTT; CDR3 protein: CAWSGGGTEAFF
clone size: .; J gene: TRBJ1-1; V gene: TRBV19; D gene: .; CDR3 DNA: TGTGCCAGTAGTATCCCGGCCTACACTGAAGCTTTCTTT; CDR3 protein: CASSIPAYTEAFF
clone size: once; J gene: TRBJ2-7; V gene: TRBV9; D gene: .; CDR3 DNA: TGTGCCAGCGGAGACTCCTACGAGCAGTACTTC; CDR3 protein: CASGDSYEQYF
clone size: .; J gene: TRBJ2-7; V gene: TRBV5-4; D gene: .; CDR3 DNA: TGTGCCAGCAGCTTGCTGGGAAGCTACGAGCAGTACTTC; CDR3 protein: CASSLLGSYEQYF
clone size: .; J gene: TRBJ2-3; V gene: TRBV5-5; D gene: .; CDR3 DNA: TGTGCCAGCAGCCTCACCCCCCCTACGCAGTATTTT; CDR3 protein: CASSLTPPTQYF